A single sample gave rise to the 28 T cell receptor beta chains below, sequenced in a study of T cells in Graves' hyperthyroidism and ophthalmopathy (dated by TCRdb to about 2019). Library prep was done by multiplex PCR. Sequencer: Illumina HiSeq 2000. The TCR beta CDR3 regions were amplified from the RNA transcripts. The TCR CDR3 was subjected to a first round of RT-PCR using the HTBI primer set and the Qiagen OneStep RT-PCR kit. TCRdb applied fastp at Q25 and MiXCR to the public reads, then kept only in-frame beta chains. One record per CDR3 amino acid sequence lists the most common genes and DNA. In all, the sample holds 650,000 to 850,000 distinct CDR3 sequences, and roughly 20% of those were seen once. Approximately 16% of the sample goes to the ten largest clones. The sequenced sample consisted of blood. The receptors here all came from a woman between 50 and 59 years old with Graves' hyperthyroidism that later progressed to Graves' ophthalmopathy.

The rearrangement uses TRBV4-2 and TRBJ1-3; D uncertain. This CDR3 spans 16 amino acids. Germline V CDR1 and CDR2: LGHNA, YNFKEQ. Trimming pared 0 bases from V and 0 bases from J, leaving 9 bases between. The DNA of the CDR3 is TGTGCCAGCAGCCAAGAAGGCAATCTCTCTGGAAACACCATATATTTT. Residues: CASSQEGNLSGNTIYF.

A few counts support this clonotype. The CDR3 coding sequence is TGCGCCAGCAGCTTACTAGACGACAGGGATGGAACTTTCTTT. Its protein is CASSLLDDRDGTFF. The V and J genes are TRBV5-1 and TRBJ1-1, with TRBD1 matching 7 bases. CDR3 length: 14 amino acids. Germline assignment: CDR1 SGHRS and CDR2 YFSETQ. V lost 2 bases, J lost 12 bases, and 13 bases stayed unmatched.

This clonotype was picked up a small number of times. V usage is TRBV29-1 and J usage is TRBJ1-1, with TRBD1 matching over 9 bases. CDR1 and CDR2 from the germline V gene are SQVTM and ANQGSEA. The CDR3 has 14 amino acids. V was pared by 4 bases and J by 3 bases, with 6 bases of the junction left unmatched. In nucleotides, the CDR3 is TGCAGCGTTGTGACAGGGGGTCCGCACACTGAAGCTTTCTTT. It codes for CSVVTGGPHTEAFF.

The CDR3 region has the DNA TGTGCCAGCAGTTACTCGATCCCAGCTACGAGCTCCTACAATGAGCAGTTCTTC. This gives the protein CASSYSIPATSSYNEQFF. This chain connects TRBV6-2 or TRBV6-3 to TRBJ2-1; D unresolved. The V end was cut by 0 bases, the J end by 0 bases, with 15 bases between. The CDR3 loop spans 18 amino acids. In germline, CDR1 is MNHEY, CDR2 SVGEGT.

CDR3 amino acids: CSVSGTGGDYEQYF. The DNA of the CDR3 is TGCAGCGTATCCGGGACAGGGGGTGACTACGAGCAGTACTTC. This chain links TRBV29-1 with TRBJ2-7; 11 nucleotides line up with TRBD1. V trimming: 6 bases; J trimming: 3 bases; junction bases outside the gene matches: 7. The CDR3 spans 14 residues. Germline V lookup: CDR1 SQVTM, CDR2 ANQGSEA.

This clonotype turned up a few times. The chain carries TRBV5-1 and TRBJ2-1; 8 nucleotides match TRBD1. The germline V gene encodes CDR1 SGHRS and CDR2 YFSETQ. The V segment lost 1 base and the J segment 9 bases; nucleotides outside the gene matches: 3. The CDR3 is 13 amino acids. CDR3 sequence (DNA): TGCGCCAGCAGCTTGTCAGGGGGCGTTGAGCAGTTCTTC. It codes for CASSLSGGVEQFF.

This sequence joins TRBV7-9 and TRBJ1-4; 7 bases agree with TRBD1. V was pared by 8 bases and J by 9 bases, with 18 bases of the junction left unmatched. The V gene's germline CDR1 is SEHNR and CDR2 FQNEAQ (reference sequence). This CDR3 spans 16 amino acids. CDR3 region: CASVPGGEGAAKKLFF. CDR3 in DNA: TGTGCCAGCGTCCCCGGTGGCGAGGGGGCCGCGAAAAAACTGTTTTTT.

The genes are TRBV5-1 and TRBJ1-2, with D tentatively TRBD1 (5 bases). V lost 0 bases to trimming and J lost 3 bases, with 15 bases between them. Germline V gives CDR1 SGHRS, CDR2 YFSETQ. There are 16 residues in the CDR3. The CDR3 sequence: CASSLDRSGIYYGYTF. The CDR3, as DNA: TGCGCCAGCAGCTTGGATAGATCAGGGATATACTATGGCTACACCTTC.

In this sample, this clonotype turned up a few times. The chain is built from TRBV29-1 and TRBJ1-2; a weak D match, TRBD1 (6 bases). V dropped 5 bases and J dropped 3 bases, with 13 bases sitting between them. From germline, CDR1 is SQVTM and CDR2 ANQGSEA. This CDR3 comprises 13 residues. CDR3: CSVRAGAHYGYTF. The CDR3 nucleotides are TGCAGCGTTAGGGCAGGGGCCCACTATGGCTACACCTTC.

The V gene is TRBV7-8, the J gene TRBJ1-3; D not certain. With 4 bases removed from V and 6 bases from J, the gap between germline ends came to 4 bases. The CDR3 covers 11 residues. The germline V gene has CDR1 SGHVS and CDR2 FQNEAQ. CDR3 bases: TGTGCCAGCAGCTCAGTAAACACCATATATTTT. This codes for CASSSVNTIYF.

The chain joins TRBV4-1 to TRBJ2-5, with TRBD1 identical over 9 bases. Germline CDR1 MGHRA, CDR2 YSYEKL. Unmatched junction bases numbered 12, after V lost 5 bases and J lost 5 bases. This CDR3 has 16 residues. The CDR3, as DNA: TGCGCCAGCAGCTATGCAACACAGGGGGCGCGGGAGACCCAGTACTTC. Its protein is CASSYATQGARETQYF.

The rearrangement links TRBV19 to TRBJ1-2, with D possibly TRBD1 on 6 matching bases. This CDR3 spans 14 amino acids. Per the germline V gene, CDR1 is LNHDA and CDR2 is SQIVND (reference sequence). V shed 4 bases and J shed 7 bases, with 16 bases lying between them. This CDR3 reads CASSTSRGSGGYTF. The CDR3 DNA reads as TGTGCCAGTAGTACCAGCAGGGGCAGTGGTGGCTACACCTTC.

J is TRBJ1-1 and V is TRBV9; D is unclear. Trimming removed 0 bases at V and 1 base at J, with 10 bases between. The CDR3 contains 15 residues. The germline gives CDR1 SGDLS, CDR2 YYNGEE. CDR3: CASSVALSGNTEAFF. The CDR3 DNA follows: TGTGCCAGCAGCGTAGCTTTGTCGGGGAACACTGAAGCTTTCTTT.

This clonotype has at least ten counts. The J gene is TRBJ2-3, the V gene TRBV30; 8 bases agree with TRBD1. CDR3 length: 13 residues. Germline CDR1 reads GTSNPN; CDR2 reads SVGIG (reference sequence). The V segment lost 8 bases and the J segment 3 bases; nucleotides outside the gene matches: 7. The CDR3 here is CASAQGATDTQYF. CDR3 nucleotide sequence: TGTGCCAGTGCTCAGGGGGCAACAGATACGCAGTATTTT.

This chain uses TRBV6-1 with TRBJ1-2, with 8 positions matching TRBD1. Germline assignment: CDR1 MNHNS and CDR2 SASEGT. The CDR3 has 13 amino acids. The V segment lost 5 bases and the J segment 6 bases; nucleotides outside the gene matches: 5. Written as DNA, the CDR3 is TGTGCCAGCAGTCGAATACAGGGGGATGGCTACACCTTC. It specifies CASSRIQGDGYTF.

This clonotype was counted only a few times. The rearrangement uses TRBV18 and TRBJ1-3; D is ambiguous. The CDR3 has 13 amino acids. In germline, CDR1 is KGHSH, CDR2 LQKENI. V lost 8 bases, J lost 0 bases, and 8 bases lay in between. This CDR3 is CASRLSSGNTIYF. CDR3 nucleotide sequence: TGTGCCAGCCGGTTGAGCTCTGGAAACACCATATATTTT.

This clonotype came up a few times. The chain employs TRBV19 and TRBJ2-7, with a possible D match to TRBD2 (5 bases). The CDR3 length is 15 residues. The V end was cut by 2 bases, the J end by 4 bases, with 15 bases between. Germline CDR1 reads LNHDA; CDR2 reads SQIVND (reference sequence). The CDR3 coding sequence is TGTGCCAGTAGTATAAGAAGCGGACGGGGTTACGAGCAGTACTTC. Its translation: CASSIRSGRGYEQYF.

The genes are TRBV7-3 and TRBJ2-1; D call uncertain. Trimming stripped 5 bases from V and 5 bases from J, with 10 bases between. The CDR3 has 13 residues. Germline V lookup: CDR1 SGHTA, CDR2 FQGTGA. The CDR3: CASSPQNDNEQFF. For the CDR3, the DNA is TGTGCCAGCAGCCCCCAAAACGACAATGAGCAGTTCTTC.

This clonotype occurred many times. The chain has TRBV2 and TRBJ2-3; 10 nucleotides agree with TRBD2. The CDR3 contains 13 residues. Trimming took 5 bases from V and 5 from J; bases not matched to a gene: 1. The germline V gene encodes CDR1 SNHLY and CDR2 FYNNEI. The CDR3 sequence is CASSRTSGDTQYF. The CDR3 nucleotides read TGTGCCAGCAGTAGGACTAGCGGAGATACGCAGTATTTT.

This clonotype turned up a few times. The chain employs TRBV20-1 and TRBJ2-1; 13 positions agree with TRBD2. Germline CDR1 reads DFQATT; CDR2 reads SNEGSKA (reference sequence). This CDR3 region has 16 residues. The V gene end was trimmed by 6 bases and the J gene end by 5 bases; junction bases not matched to a gene: 10. CDR3 in amino acids: CSASRTSGGPHNEQFF. DNA for the CDR3: TGCAGTGCCAGCCGGACTAGCGGGGGTCCCCACAATGAGCAGTTCTTC.

The chain is built from TRBV28 and TRBJ2-7; D unresolved. The CDR3 contains 12 residues. The V and J ends lost 8 bases and 1 base respectively, with 9 bases between them. The germline gives CDR1 MDHEN, CDR2 SYDVKM. In DNA form, the CDR3 reads TGTGCCAGCCGAAAGGTATCCTACGAGCAGTACTTC. It translates to CASRKVSYEQYF.

The gene calls are TRBV29-1 and TRBJ1-2; D remains ambiguous. The CDR3 has 9 residues. Germline loops: CDR1 SQVTM, CDR2 ANQGSEA. V lost 6 bases and J lost 12, with 11 bases in between. The DNA for the CDR3 is TGCAGCGTAACTGGACGACACACCTTC. Translated: CSVTGRHTF.

This clonotype was detected ten times or more. This sequence joins TRBV3-1 and TRBJ2-3; 7 positions agree with TRBD1. J lost 2 bases, V lost 4 bases, and 6 bases had no gene match. The CDR3 is 15 residues long. CDR1 LGHDT and CDR2 YNNKEL come from the germline V gene (reference sequence). The CDR3 spells CASSRTGSATDTQYF. CDR3 bases: TGTGCCAGCAGCCGGACAGGATCCGCCACAGATACGCAGTATTTT.

Notes on this clonotype: A read error may be the cause here, since a much bigger clone is one base away. The V call is TRBV12-3 or TRBV12-4, the J call TRBJ2-3; 7 bases are a match to TRBD1. Germline trimming cut 5 bases from V and 4 bases from J; bases unmatched to any gene: 9. The CDR3 has 15 residues. Written as DNA, the CDR3 is TGTGCCAGCAGTGACGGGGACAGTCACGCAGATACGCAGTATTTT. Translation: CASSDGDSHADTQYF.

A word on this clonotype: A single base separates this from a much larger clone, so it may be a read error. The CDR3 reads CSAGALGGGGKGYTF. For the CDR3, the DNA is TGCAGTGCTGGGGCTCTGGGCGGAGGGGGCAAAGGCTACACCTTC. The chain carries TRBV20-1 and TRBJ1-2; 7 bases align to TRBD1. V shed 5 bases, J shed 8 bases, and the junction held 17 bases outside the gene matches. This CDR3 has 15 residues. The V gene's germline CDR1 is DFQATT and CDR2 SNEGSKA (reference sequence).

This clonotype has ten or more counts. The rearrangement uses TRBV11-2 and TRBJ2-7; D is undetermined. The V gene lost 6 bases and the J gene lost 1 base, with 13 bases spanning the gap. Per germline, CDR1 SGHAT and CDR2 FQNNGV. The length of the CDR3 is 14 residues. This CDR3 is CASRTDRDSYEQYF. CDR3 DNA sequence: TGTGCCAGCAGAACGGATCGAGATTCCTACGAGCAGTACTTC.

This clonotype was counted ten times or more. The gene calls are TRBV7-2 and TRBJ2-2; D not certain. Germline V gene lookup returns CDR1 SGHTA and CDR2 FQGNSA. There are 14 residues in the CDR3. The V end lost 5 bases, the J end lost 4 bases, and 11 bases lay between the germline ends. The CDR3 protein is CASSPWTGTGELFF. CDR3 DNA: TGTGCCAGCAGCCCTTGGACGGGCACCGGGGAGCTGTTTTTT.

The CDR3 here is CAISSGGAPDTQYF. DNA of the CDR3: TGTGCCATCTCTAGCGGGGGGGCCCCAGATACGCAGTATTTT. The V call is TRBV10-3, the J call TRBJ2-3; 12 bases fit TRBD2. The germline gives CDR1 ENHRY, CDR2 SYGVKD. The trim removed 8 bases at V and 4 bases at J, leaving 4 bases unmatched. CDR3 length: 14 residues.